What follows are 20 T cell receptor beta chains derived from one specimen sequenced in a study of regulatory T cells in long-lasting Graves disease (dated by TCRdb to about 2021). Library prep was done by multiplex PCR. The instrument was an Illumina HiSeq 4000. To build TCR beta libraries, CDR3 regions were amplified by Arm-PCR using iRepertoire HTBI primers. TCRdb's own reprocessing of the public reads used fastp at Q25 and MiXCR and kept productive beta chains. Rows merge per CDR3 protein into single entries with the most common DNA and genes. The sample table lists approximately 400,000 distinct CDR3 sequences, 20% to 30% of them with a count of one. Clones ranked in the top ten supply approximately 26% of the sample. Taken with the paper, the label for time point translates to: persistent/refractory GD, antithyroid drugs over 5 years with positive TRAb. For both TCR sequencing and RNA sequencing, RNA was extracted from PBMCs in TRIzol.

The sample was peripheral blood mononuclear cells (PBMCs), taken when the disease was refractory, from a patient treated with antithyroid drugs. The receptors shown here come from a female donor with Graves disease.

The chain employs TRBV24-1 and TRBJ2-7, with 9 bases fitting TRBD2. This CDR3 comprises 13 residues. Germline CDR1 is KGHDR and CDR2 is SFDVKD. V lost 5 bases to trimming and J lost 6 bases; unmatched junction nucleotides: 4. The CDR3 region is CATSVAGVGEQYF. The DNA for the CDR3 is TGTGCCACCAGTGTAGCGGGAGTAGGCGAGCAGTACTTC.

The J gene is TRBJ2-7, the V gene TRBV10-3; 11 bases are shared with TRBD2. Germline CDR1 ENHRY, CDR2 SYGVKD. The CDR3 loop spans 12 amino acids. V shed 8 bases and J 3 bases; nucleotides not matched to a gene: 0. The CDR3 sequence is CAIGTSGYEQYF. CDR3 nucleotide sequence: TGTGCCATCGGGACTAGCGGCTACGAGCAGTACTTC.

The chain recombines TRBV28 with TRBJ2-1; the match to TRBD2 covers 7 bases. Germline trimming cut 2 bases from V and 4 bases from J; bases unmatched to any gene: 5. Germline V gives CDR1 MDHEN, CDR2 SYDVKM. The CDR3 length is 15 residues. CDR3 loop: CASSLGGGIYNEQFF. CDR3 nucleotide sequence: TGTGCCAGCAGTTTAGGGGGGGGAATTTACAATGAGCAGTTCTTC.

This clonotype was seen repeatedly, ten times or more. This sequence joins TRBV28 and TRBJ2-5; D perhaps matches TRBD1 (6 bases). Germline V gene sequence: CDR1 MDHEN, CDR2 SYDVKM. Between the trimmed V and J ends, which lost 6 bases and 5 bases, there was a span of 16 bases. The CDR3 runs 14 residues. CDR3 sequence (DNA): TGTGCCAGCAGCCAGACAGGTTCGACGGAGACCCAGTACTTC. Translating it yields CASSQTGSTETQYF.

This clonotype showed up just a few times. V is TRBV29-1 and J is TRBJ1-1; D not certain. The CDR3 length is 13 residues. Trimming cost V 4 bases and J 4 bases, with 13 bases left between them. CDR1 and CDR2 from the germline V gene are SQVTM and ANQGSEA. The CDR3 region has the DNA TGCAGCGTTGCTGTCTTGCGGGGCACTGAAGCTTTCTTT. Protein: CSVAVLRGTEAFF.

CDR3 nucleotide sequence: TGTGCCAGTCAGGGGACAGCTGGAAACACCATATATTTT. The encoded protein is CASQGTAGNTIYF. The chain recombines TRBV19 with TRBJ1-3; 7 bases agree with TRBD1. This CDR3 is 13 amino acids long. Germline assignment: CDR1 LNHDA and CDR2 SQIVND (reference sequence). The V and J ends lost 8 bases and 2 bases, in that order; junction bases with no gene match: 3. Combining the CDR3 with reference TRBV19 and TRBJ1-3 gives the whole variable domain DGGITQSPKYLFRKEGQNVTLSCEQNLNHDAMYWYRQDPGQGLRLIYYSQIVNDFQKGDIAEGYSVSREKKESFPLTVTSAQKNPTAFYLCASQGTAGNTIYFGEGSWLTVV.

The CDR3 DNA reads as TGTGCCAGTAGCACGTCCGACAATGAGCAGTTCTTC. Amino acids: CASSTSDNEQFF. The chain is built from TRBV19 and TRBJ2-1; D is unresolved. The CDR3 spans 12 residues. V was shortened by 6 bases and J by 5 bases, with 8 bases between the two germline ends. Per germline, CDR1 LNHDA and CDR2 SQIVND (reference sequence).

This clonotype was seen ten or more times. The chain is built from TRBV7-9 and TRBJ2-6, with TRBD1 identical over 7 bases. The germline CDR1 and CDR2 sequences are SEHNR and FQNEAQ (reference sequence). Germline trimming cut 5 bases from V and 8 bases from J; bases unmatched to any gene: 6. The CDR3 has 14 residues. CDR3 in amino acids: CASSPPGQPNVLTF. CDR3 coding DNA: TGTGCCAGCAGCCCGCCGGGACAGCCCAACGTCCTGACTTTC.

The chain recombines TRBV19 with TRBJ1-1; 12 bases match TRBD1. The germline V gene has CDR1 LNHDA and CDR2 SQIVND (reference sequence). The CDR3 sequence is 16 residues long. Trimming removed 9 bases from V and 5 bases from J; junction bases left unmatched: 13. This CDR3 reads CASSDPGQGASTEAFF. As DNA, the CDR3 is TGTGCCAGCTCCGACCCGGGACAGGGGGCGAGTACTGAAGCTTTCTTT.

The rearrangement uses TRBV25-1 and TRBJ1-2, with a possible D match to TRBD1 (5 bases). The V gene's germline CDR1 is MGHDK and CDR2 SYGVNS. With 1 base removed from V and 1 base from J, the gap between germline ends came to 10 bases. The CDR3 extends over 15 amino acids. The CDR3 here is CASSESWDLNYGYTF. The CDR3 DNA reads TGTGCCAGCAGTGAATCCTGGGACCTTAACTATGGCTACACCTTC.

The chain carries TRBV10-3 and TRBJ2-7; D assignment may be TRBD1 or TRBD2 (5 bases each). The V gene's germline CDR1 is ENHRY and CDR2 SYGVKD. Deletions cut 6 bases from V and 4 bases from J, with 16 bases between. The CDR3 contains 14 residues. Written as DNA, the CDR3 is TGTGCCATCAGGGCAGGGACCGAGAATTACGAGCAGTACTTC. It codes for CAIRAGTENYEQYF.

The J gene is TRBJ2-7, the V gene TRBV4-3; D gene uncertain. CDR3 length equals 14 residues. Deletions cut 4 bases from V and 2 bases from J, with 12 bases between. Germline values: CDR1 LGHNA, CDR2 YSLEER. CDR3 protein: CASSPSLGPYEQYF. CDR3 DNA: TGCGCCAGCAGCCCGAGCCTAGGTCCCTACGAGCAGTACTTC.

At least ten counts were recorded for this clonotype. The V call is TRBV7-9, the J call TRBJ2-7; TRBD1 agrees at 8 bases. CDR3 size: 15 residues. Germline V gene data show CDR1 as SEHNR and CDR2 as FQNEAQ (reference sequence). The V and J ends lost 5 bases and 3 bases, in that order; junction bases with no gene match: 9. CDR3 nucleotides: TGTGCCAGCAGCCCTCCCGGGACAGGAGTCTACGAGCAGTACTTC. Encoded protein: CASSPPGTGVYEQYF.

The CDR3 nucleotides read TGTGCCAGCAGTTACACCGCTTTTGCAGCGGGAGAGGGCAATGAGCAGTTCTTC. It yields the protein CASSYTAFAAGEGNEQFF. The chain uses TRBV6-2 or TRBV6-3 and TRBJ2-1; 8 bases match TRBD2. CDR1 is MNHEY and CDR2 is SVGEGT in the germline V gene. The V and J ends lost 2 bases and 6 bases, in that order; junction bases with no gene match: 15. The CDR3 is made up of 18 amino acids.

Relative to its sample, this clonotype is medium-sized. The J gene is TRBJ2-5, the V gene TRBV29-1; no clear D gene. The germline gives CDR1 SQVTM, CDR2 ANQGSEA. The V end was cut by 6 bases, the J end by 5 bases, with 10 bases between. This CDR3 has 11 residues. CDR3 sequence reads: CSVRQGETQYF. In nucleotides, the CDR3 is TGCAGCGTCCGGCAAGGGGAGACCCAGTACTTC.

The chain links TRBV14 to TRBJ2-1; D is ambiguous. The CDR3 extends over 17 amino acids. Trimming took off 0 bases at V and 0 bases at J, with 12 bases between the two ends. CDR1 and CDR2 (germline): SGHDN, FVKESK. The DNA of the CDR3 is TGTGCCAGCAGCCAAGACGCATCCATGAGCTCCTACAATGAGCAGTTCTTC. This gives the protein CASSQDASMSSYNEQFF.

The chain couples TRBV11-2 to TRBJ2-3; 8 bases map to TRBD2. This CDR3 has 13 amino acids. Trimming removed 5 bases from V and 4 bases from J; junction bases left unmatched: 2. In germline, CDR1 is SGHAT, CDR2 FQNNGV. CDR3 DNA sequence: TGTGCCAGCAGCGGGACTAGACCAGATACGCAGTATTTT. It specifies CASSGTRPDTQYF.

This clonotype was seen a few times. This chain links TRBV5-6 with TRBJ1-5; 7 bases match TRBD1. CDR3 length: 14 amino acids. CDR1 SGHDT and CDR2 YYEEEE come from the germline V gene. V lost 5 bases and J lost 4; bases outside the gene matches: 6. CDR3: CASSQEGANQPQHF. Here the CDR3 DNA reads TGTGCCAGCAGTCAAGAGGGGGCAAATCAGCCCCAGCATTTT.

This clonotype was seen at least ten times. The CDR3 loop is CSASHPKTGTGDFYGYTF. The CDR3 nucleotides read TGCAGTGCTAGCCACCCGAAGACCGGGACAGGGGACTTCTATGGCTACACCTTC. The chain recombines TRBV20-1 with TRBJ1-2; TRBD1 matches at 10 bases. V shed 3 bases and J 4 bases; nucleotides not matched to a gene: 17. Per germline, CDR1 DFQATT and CDR2 SNEGSKA (reference sequence). The CDR3 is 18 residues long.

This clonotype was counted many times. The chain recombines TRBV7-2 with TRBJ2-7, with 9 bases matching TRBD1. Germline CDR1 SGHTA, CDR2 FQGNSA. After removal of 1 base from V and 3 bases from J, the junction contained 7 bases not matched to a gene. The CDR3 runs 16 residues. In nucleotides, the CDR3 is TGTGCCAGCAGCTTAGTAGAACAGGGGGCTTTCTACGAGCAGTACTTC. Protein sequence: CASSLVEQGAFYEQYF.